The 9 T cell receptor beta chains below come from one sample, sequenced in a study of response to subunit inactivated influenza vaccine (dated by TCRdb to 2017 to 2018). Preparation of the library involved RT-PCR. The listed sequencing device is Illumina HiSeq 2500. The raw public data were reprocessed by TCRdb itself: fastp quality trimming at Q25, MiXCR clonotype calling, in-frame beta chains only. Each entry merges the rows of one CDR3 protein and shows their most common DNA and genes. This sample lists 650,000 to 800,000 distinct CDR3 sequences; approximately 15% were detected once. The ten largest clones represent around 7.3% of the sample. The specimen was PBMCs from blood, collected 14 to 15 days before vaccination. Receptors originate from a man between 50 and 59 years old who received an inactivated influenza vaccine. Donor details come from another sample of the same person, matched by shared clones.

This clonotype was recorded many times. V is TRBV4-3 and J is TRBJ2-2, with 8 positions matching TRBD2. CDR1 and CDR2 (germline): LGHNA, YSLEER. The CDR3 contains 16 residues. J was trimmed by 6 bases and V by 0 bases; bases with no gene match: 6. The CDR3 protein is CASSQDIGRAAGELFF. CDR3 nucleotides: TGCGCCAGCAGCCAAGATATCGGGAGGGCTGCCGGGGAGCTGTTTTTT.

The table lists this clonotype with a few counts. The CDR3 DNA reads as TGTGCCAGCAGCCTATCCGGGACAGTGAACACCGGGGAGCTGTTTTTT. As protein: CASSLSGTVNTGELFF. This chain links TRBV7-9 with TRBJ2-2; 7 bases map to TRBD1. V lost 5 bases to trimming and J lost 1 base; unmatched junction nucleotides: 7. This CDR3 is 16 amino acids long. In germline, CDR1 is SEHNR, CDR2 FQNEAQ (reference sequence).

This clonotype was picked up a small number of times. The chain uses TRBV7-2 and TRBJ1-4; D gene unclear. In germline, CDR1 is SGHTA, CDR2 FQGNSA. CDR3 length: 16 residues. Trimming shortened V by 5 bases and J by 0 bases, and 13 bases separated the two germline ends. The CDR3 DNA is TGTGCCAGCAGCCTTGCTGGCACTACAACTAATGAAAAACTGTTTTTT. Amino acids: CASSLAGTTTNEKLFF.

This clonotype was seen many times. V and J are TRBV14 and TRBJ2-7; D is possibly TRBD2 (6 bases). The CDR3 runs to 15 residues. Trimming pared 2 bases from V and 7 bases from J, leaving 18 bases between. Germline V gives CDR1 SGHDN, CDR2 FVKESK. This CDR3 reads CASSQLGGGTREQYF. The CDR3 coding sequence is TGTGCCAGCAGCCAACTTGGTGGGGGGACGCGGGAGCAGTACTTC.

This chain connects TRBV7-2 to TRBJ2-7; possible D gene TRBD1, 5 bases. The CDR3 runs 15 residues. The V and J ends lost 5 bases and 3 bases respectively, with 17 bases between them. CDR1 and CDR2 (germline): SGHTA, FQGNSA. The chain's CDR3 is CASSPGRVENYEQYF. In DNA, the CDR3 is TGTGCCAGCAGCCCAGGCAGGGTGGAAAACTACGAGCAGTACTTC.

This clonotype appeared a few times. The V and J genes are TRBV20-1 and TRBJ2-3; 8 bases fit TRBD2. V lost 7 bases, J lost 2 bases, and 11 bases stayed unmatched. The V gene's germline CDR1 is DFQATT and CDR2 SNEGSKA (reference sequence). CDR3 size: 15 residues. The CDR3 is CSVGSGRVNTDTQYF. The CDR3 DNA reads TGCAGTGTGGGTTCCGGGAGGGTTAACACAGATACGCAGTATTTT.

This clonotype was recorded many times. V is TRBV11-2 and J is TRBJ2-5; tentative D call: TRBD2 (5 bases). Germline CDR1 SGHAT, CDR2 FQNNGV. The CDR3 runs 15 residues. V shed 6 bases and J shed 5 bases, with 19 bases lying between them. DNA of the CDR3: TGTGCCAGCAGTTCGTCGAGGGCGGCACGGGAGACCCAGTACTTC. Translated: CASSSSRAARETQYF.

Comments on this clonotype: An end of the junction does not agree with germline; a read error may underlie this. The rearrangement uses TRBV4-1 and TRBJ1-1, with a possible D match to TRBD1 (6 bases). Per the germline V gene, CDR1 is MGHRA and CDR2 is YSYEKL. This CDR3 spans 17 amino acids. CDR3 in amino acids: CAGSQEGDILMNTEAFF. The CDR3 nucleotides are TGCGCCGGCAGCCAAGAGGGGGACATTCTTATGAACACTGAAGCTTTCTTT.

This sequence joins TRBV7-9 and TRBJ1-2; D is undetermined. Trimming shortened V by 3 bases and J by 4 bases, and 6 bases separated the two germline ends. The CDR3 is 12 residues long. Germline-derived CDR1 and CDR2 are SEHNR and FQNEAQ (reference sequence). This CDR3 is CASSLEVYGYTF. As DNA, the CDR3 is TGTGCCAGCAGCTTGGAGGTCTATGGCTACACCTTC.